These 17 T cell receptor beta chains were sequenced from one sample in a study of CXCR3-negative and CXCR3-positive naive CD8 T cells. Libraries were UMI-labeled 5' RACE TRB cDNA. TCRdb re-called the 5' RACE reads and shows each CDR3 protein once, DNA omitted. This table holds 100,000 to 150,000 distinct CDR3 sequences. Sequencing input: naive CXCR3- CD8+ T cells from blood. Subset here: CD45RO-CCR7+CD27+CD95- naive CD8+ T cells lacking CXCR3 (TNR3-). The receptors derive from a human donor in good health. Some clones in this sample may be carry-over from other donors' samples.

J is TRBJ2-7 and V is TRBV28. This CDR3 has 12 residues. Germline CDR1 MDHEN, CDR2 SYDVKM. CDR3 sequence: CASSIPGYEQYF.

V and J are TRBV9 and TRBJ1-2; the D gene TCRdb calls, TRBD1, cannot be checked with no DNA. The CDR3 contains 16 residues. CDR1 and CDR2 from the germline V gene are SGDLS and YYNGEE. CDR3 region: CASSVSPLGTDYGYTF.

The chain has TRBV20-1 and TRBJ2-5; TCRdb returns TRBD1, unconfirmable since there is no DNA. CDR1 and CDR2 (germline): DFQATT, SNEGSKA (reference sequence). The CDR3 has 14 residues. The CDR3 sequence is CSARDRQGEETQYF.

V and J are TRBV9 and TRBJ2-7; with no DNA, the TCRdb D assignment of TRBD1 cannot be verified. CDR3 length: 16 residues. Germline CDR1 reads SGDLS; CDR2 reads YYNGEE. The CDR3 here is CASSGTRVRVSYEQYF.

The chain couples TRBV5-1 to TRBJ2-1; absent DNA, TCRdb's TRBD2 call cannot be checked. There are 18 residues in the CDR3. Germline V gives CDR1 SGHRS, CDR2 YFSETQ. CDR3 region: CASSLNAGGPGPYNEQFF.

V and J are TRBV20-1 and TRBJ2-4; the TCRdb call, TRBD1, lacks DNA for checking. The CDR3 extends over 15 amino acids. Germline V lookup: CDR1 DFQATT, CDR2 SNEGSKA (reference sequence). This chain's CDR3 is CSARPVGLAKNIQYF.

The chain carries TRBV7-9 and TRBJ2-6. The CDR3 contains 15 residues. The germline CDR1 and CDR2 sequences are SEHNR and FQNEAQ (reference sequence). This chain's CDR3 is CASRGSDSGANVLTF. Drawing the rest from reference TRBV7-9 and TRBJ2-6, the complete variable domain is DTGVSQNPRHKITKRGQNVTFRCDPISEHNRLYWYRQTLGQGPEFLTYFQNEAQLEKSRLLSDRFSAERPKGSFSTLEIQRTEQGDSAMYLCASRGSDSGANVLTFGAGSRLTVL.

The rearrangement joins TRBV28 to TRBJ2-7; TCRdb gives TRBD1 as the D gene, but with no DNA this cannot be confirmed. The CDR3 extends over 16 amino acids. Germline CDR1 reads MDHEN; CDR2 reads SYDVKM. The chain's CDR3 is CASSEGQGALLYEQYF.

The chain joins TRBV7-9 to TRBJ2-2. The CDR3 runs to 13 residues. Looked up from germline, CDR1 is SEHNR and CDR2 is FQNEAQ (reference sequence). The CDR3 reads CASSLGVSGELFF.

This chain uses TRBV29-1 with TRBJ2-1; TCRdb's D call, TRBD1, is unchecked because there is no DNA. The CDR3 length is 16 residues. Looked up from germline, CDR1 is SQVTM and CDR2 is ANQGSEA. The CDR3: CSVETTRAGRRNEQFF.

This sequence joins TRBV5-1 and TRBJ2-1; no DNA is available, so the TRBD1 call from TCRdb remains unchecked. The CDR3 is 14 amino acids. Germline CDR1 is SGHRS and CDR2 is YFSETQ. CDR3 loop: CASSLWTGTDEQFF.

CDR3 amino acids: CASSLGRLTSYEQYF. The chain uses TRBV5-5 and TRBJ2-7. Germline V CDR1 and CDR2: SGHKS, YYEKEE (reference sequence). The CDR3 sequence is 15 residues long. Drawing the rest from reference TRBV5-5 and TRBJ2-7, the complete variable domain is DAGVTQSPTHLIKTRGQQVTLRCSPISGHKSVSWYQQVLGQGPQFIFQYYEKEERGRGNFPDRFSARQFPNYSSELNVNALLLGDSALYLCASSLGRLTSYEQYFGPGTRLTVT.

The chain uses TRBV7-9 and TRBJ2-7; the D call from TCRdb, TRBD1, cannot be confirmed without DNA. In germline, CDR1 is SEHNR, CDR2 FQNEAQ (reference sequence). The CDR3 spans 15 residues. CDR3 sequence: CASSPRAGRIYEQYF.

The chain employs TRBV20-1 and TRBJ2-7; the D gene TCRdb calls, TRBD1, cannot be checked with no DNA. The CDR3 contains 15 residues. Germline CDR1 and CDR2: DFQATT and SNEGSKA (reference sequence). CDR3 sequence: CSARPGKGGEYEQYF.

This chain connects TRBV12-3 or TRBV12-4 to TRBJ2-7; TCRdb's D call of TRBD2 is untestable without DNA. The CDR3 runs 18 residues. The CDR3 sequence: CASSFFGTSGRAGYEQYF.

The V and J genes are TRBV5-5 and TRBJ2-7. CDR1 and CDR2 (germline): SGHKS, YYEKEE (reference sequence). The CDR3 is made up of 14 amino acids. CDR3 protein: CASSLRSGVHEQYF.

The rearrangement joins TRBV12-3 or TRBV12-4 to TRBJ2-5. CDR3 length equals 14 residues. CDR3 sequence: CASSPDPYQETQYF.